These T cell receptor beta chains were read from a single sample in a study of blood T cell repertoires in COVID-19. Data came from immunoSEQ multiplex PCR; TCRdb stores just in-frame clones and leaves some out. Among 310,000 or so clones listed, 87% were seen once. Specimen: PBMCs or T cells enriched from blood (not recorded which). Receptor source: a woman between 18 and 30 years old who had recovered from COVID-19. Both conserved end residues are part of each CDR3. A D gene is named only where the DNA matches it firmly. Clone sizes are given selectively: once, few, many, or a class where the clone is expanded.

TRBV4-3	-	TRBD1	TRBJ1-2	CASSHWDSLNYGYTF	TGCGCCAGCAGCCACTGGGACAGCTTGAACTATGGCTACACCTTC
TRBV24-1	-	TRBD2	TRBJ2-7	CATSDASGSFYEQYF	TGTGCCACCAGTGACGCTAGCGGGAGTTTCTACGAGCAGTACTTC
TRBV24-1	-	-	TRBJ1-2	CATSGRRINYGYTF	TGTGCCACCTCAGGTCGACGAATTAACTATGGCTACACCTTC
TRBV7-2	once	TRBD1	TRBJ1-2	CASSPRQGSDYGYTF	TGTGCCAGCAGCCCTAGACAGGGAAGCGACTATGGCTACACCTTC
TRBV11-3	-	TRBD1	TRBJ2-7	CASSVKDRDPEQYF	TGTGCCAGCAGCGTTAAGGACAGGGACCCCGAGCAGTACTTC
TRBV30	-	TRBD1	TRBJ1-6	CAWMFRGQGDSPLHF	TGTGCCTGGATGTTTCGTGGGCAGGGGGATTCACCCCTCCACTTT
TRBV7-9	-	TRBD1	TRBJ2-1	CASSPPGQGAGGSYNEQFF	TGTGCCAGCAGCCCCCCGGGACAGGGGGCAGGGGGTTCCTACAATGAGCAGTTCTTC
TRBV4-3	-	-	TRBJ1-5	CASSQDRTGNQPQHF	TGCGCCAGCAGCCAAGATCGCACAGGCAATCAGCCCCAGCATTTT
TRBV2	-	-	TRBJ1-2	CASSEWARADGYTF	TGTGCCAGCAGTGAATGGGCCAGGGCGGATGGCTACACCTTC
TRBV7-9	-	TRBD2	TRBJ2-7	CASSPTRGAGVNEQYF	TGTGCCAGCAGCCCGACGAGGGGAGCGGGAGTAAACGAGCAGTACTTC
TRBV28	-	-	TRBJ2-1	CASSILQGGGGSYNEQFF	TGTGCCAGCAGTATACTTCAGGGGGGCGGAGGGTCCTACAATGAGCAGTTCTTC
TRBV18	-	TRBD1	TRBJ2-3	CASSNGQAADTQYF	TGTGCCAGCTCAAATGGACAGGCTGCAGATACGCAGTATTTT
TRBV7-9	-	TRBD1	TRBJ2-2	CAGTTGGVANTGELFF	TGTGCCGGCACAACAGGGGGCGTTGCGAACACCGGGGAGCTGTTTTTT
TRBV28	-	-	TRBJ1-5	CASSLSFGGPSNQPQHF	TGTGCCAGCAGTTTATCCTTCGGGGGACCCAGCAATCAGCCCCAGCATTTT
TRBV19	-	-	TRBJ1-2	CASSIDRLQGFNGYTF	TGTGCCAGTAGTATAGATCGCTTACAGGGCTTTAATGGCTACACCTTC
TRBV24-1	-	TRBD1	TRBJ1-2	CATSETDRDRGYTF	TGTGCCACCAGTGAAACCGACAGGGATCGTGGCTACACCTTC
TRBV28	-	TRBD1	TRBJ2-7	CASSLRTGGAYEQYF	TGTGCCAGCAGTTTAAGGACAGGGGGGGCCTACGAGCAGTACTTC
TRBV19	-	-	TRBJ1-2	CASSVRDGYTF	TGTGCCAGTAGTGTCCGTGATGGCTACACCTTC
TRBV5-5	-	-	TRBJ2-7	CASSLADTRSYEQYF	TGTGCCAGCAGCTTGGCGGACACCCGCTCCTACGAGCAGTACTTC
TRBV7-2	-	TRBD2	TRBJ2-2	CASGGGLTKGELFF	TGTGCCAGCGGGGGGGGACTAACGAAAGGGGAGCTGTTTTTT
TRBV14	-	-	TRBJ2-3	CASSQDGKGTDTQYF	TGTGCCAGCAGCCAAGACGGGAAGGGCACAGATACGCAGTATTTT
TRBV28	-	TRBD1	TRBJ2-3	CASAGQGVPEGSTDTQYF	TGTGCCAGCGCCGGACAGGGTGTCCCAGAAGGGAGCACAGATACGCAGTATTTT
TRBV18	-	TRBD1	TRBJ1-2	CASSPGDRDEDTF	TGTGCCAGCTCACCAGGGGACAGGGACGAGGACACCTTC
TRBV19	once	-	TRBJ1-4	CASSTGEKLFF	TGTGCCAGTAGTACAGGGGAAAAACTGTTTTTT
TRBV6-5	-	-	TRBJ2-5	CASGRAEQETQYF	TGTGCCAGCGGGCGGGCTGAACAAGAGACCCAGTACTTC